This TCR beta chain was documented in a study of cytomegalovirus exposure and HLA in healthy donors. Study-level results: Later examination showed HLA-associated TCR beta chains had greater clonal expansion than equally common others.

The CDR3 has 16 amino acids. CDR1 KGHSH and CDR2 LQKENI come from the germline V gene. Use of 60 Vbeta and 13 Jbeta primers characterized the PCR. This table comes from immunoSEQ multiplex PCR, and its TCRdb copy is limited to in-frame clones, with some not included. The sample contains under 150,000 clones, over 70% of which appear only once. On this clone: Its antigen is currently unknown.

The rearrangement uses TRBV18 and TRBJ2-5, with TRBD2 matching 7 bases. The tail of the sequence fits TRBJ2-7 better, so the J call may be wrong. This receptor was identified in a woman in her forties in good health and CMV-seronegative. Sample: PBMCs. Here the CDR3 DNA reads TGTGCCAGCTCACCACAGGGGCGGGGGAACTACGACGAGCAGTACTTC. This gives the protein CASSPQGRGNYDEQYF.